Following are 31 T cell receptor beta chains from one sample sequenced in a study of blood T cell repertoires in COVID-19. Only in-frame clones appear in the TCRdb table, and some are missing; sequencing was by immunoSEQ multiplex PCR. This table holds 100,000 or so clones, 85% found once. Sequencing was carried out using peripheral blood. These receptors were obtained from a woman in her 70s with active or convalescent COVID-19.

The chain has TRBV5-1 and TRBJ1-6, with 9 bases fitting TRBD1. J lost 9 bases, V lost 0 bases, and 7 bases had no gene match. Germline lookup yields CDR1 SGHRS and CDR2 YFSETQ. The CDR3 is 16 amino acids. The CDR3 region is CASSLVTGTGPSPLHF. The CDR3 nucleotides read TGCGCCAGCAGCTTGGTAACGGGGACAGGGCCTTCACCCCTCCACTTT.

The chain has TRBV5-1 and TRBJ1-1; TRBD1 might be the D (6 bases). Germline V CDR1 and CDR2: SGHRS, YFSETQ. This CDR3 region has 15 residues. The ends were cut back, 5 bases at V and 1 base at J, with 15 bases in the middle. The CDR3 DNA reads TGCGCCAGCAGTTATACAGGACAGCGGAACACTGAAGCTTTCTTT. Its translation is CASSYTGQRNTEAFF.

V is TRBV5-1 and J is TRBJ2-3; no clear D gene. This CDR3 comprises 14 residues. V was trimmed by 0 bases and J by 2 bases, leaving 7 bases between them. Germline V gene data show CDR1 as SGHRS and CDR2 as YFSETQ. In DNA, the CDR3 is TGCGCCAGCAGCTTGGCTCTAGTCACAGATACGCAGTATTTT. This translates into CASSLALVTDTQYF. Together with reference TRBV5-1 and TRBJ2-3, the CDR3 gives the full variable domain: KAGVTQTPRYLIKTRGQQVTLSCSPISGHRSVSWYQQTPGQGLQFLFEYFSETQRNKGNFPGRFSGRQFSNSRSEMNVSTLELGDSALYLCASSLALVTDTQYFGPGTRLTVL.

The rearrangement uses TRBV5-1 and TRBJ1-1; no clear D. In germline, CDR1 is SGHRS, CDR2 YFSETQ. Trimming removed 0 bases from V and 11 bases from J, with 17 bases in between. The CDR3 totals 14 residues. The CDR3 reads CASSLEWAAGGAFF. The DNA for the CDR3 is TGCGCCAGCAGCTTGGAGTGGGCAGCTGGTGGGGCTTTCTTT.

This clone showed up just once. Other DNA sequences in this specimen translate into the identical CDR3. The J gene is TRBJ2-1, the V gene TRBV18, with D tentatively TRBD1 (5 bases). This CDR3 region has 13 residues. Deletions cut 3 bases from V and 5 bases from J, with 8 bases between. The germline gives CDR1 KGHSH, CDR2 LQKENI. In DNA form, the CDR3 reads TGTGCCAGCTCACCGGGCAGGGACAATGAGCAGTTCTTC. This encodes CASSPGRDNEQFF.

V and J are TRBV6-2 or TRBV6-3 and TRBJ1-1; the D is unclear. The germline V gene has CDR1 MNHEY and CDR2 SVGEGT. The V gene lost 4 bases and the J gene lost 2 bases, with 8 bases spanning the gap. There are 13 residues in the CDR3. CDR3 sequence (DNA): TGTGCCAGCAGTTCCCAGGTCAACACTGAAGCTTTCTTT. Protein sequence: CASSSQVNTEAFF.

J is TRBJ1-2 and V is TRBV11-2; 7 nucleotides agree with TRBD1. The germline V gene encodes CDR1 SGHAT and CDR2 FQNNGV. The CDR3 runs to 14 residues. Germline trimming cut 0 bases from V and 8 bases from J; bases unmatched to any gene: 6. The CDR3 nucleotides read TGTGCCAGCAGCTTAGAGGGGCAGGGGGAGGGCTACACCTTC. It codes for CASSLEGQGEGYTF.

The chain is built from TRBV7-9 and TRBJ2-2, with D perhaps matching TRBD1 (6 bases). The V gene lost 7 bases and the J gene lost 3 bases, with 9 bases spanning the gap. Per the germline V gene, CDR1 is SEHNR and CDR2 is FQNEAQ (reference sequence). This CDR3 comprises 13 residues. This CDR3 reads CASKTGHTGELFF. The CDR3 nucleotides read TGTGCCAGCAAAACAGGGCACACCGGGGAGCTGTTTTTT.

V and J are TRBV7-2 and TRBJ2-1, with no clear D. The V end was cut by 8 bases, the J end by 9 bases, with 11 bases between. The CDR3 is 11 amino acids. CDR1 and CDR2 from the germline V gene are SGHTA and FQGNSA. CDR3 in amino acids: CASAARSEQFF. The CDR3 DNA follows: TGTGCCAGCGCGGCCCGGTCTGAGCAGTTCTTC.

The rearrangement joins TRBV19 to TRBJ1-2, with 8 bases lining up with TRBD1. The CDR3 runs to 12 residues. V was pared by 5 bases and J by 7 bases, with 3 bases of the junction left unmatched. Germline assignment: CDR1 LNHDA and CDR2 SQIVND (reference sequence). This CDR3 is CASSAGGLGYTF. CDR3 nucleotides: TGTGCCAGTAGTGCAGGGGGCCTTGGCTACACCTTC.

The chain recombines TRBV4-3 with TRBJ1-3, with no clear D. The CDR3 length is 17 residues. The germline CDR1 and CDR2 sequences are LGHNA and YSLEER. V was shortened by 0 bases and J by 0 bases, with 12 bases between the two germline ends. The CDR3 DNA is TGCGCCAGCAGCCAAGATATCACTTTCCGCTCTGGAAACACCATATATTTT. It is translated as CASSQDITFRSGNTIYF.

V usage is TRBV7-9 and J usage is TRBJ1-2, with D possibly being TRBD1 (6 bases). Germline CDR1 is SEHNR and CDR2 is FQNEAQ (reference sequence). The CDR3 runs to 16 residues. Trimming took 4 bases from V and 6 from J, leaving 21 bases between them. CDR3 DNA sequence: TGTGCCAGCAGCTCCACTTCCCCCAGGGGAAGGAATGGCTACACCTTC. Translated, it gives CASSSTSPRGRNGYTF.

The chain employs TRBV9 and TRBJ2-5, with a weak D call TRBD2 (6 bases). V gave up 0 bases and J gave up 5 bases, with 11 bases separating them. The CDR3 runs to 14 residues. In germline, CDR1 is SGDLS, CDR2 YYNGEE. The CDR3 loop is CASSVDGGRETQYF. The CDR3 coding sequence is TGTGCCAGCAGCGTAGACGGGGGTCGGGAGACCCAGTACTTC.

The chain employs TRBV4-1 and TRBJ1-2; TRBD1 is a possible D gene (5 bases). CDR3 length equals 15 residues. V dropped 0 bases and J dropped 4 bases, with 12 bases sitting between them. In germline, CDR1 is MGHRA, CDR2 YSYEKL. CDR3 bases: TGCGCCAGCAGCCAAGAGGGCGGGACGGTCTATGGCTACACCTTC. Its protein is CASSQEGGTVYGYTF.

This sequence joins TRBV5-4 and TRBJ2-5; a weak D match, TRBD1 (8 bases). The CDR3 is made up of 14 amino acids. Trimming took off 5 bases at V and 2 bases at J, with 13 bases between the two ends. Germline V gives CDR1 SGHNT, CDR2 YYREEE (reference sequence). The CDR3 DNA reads TGTGCCAGCAGAACACAGGGGGGGCAAGAGACCCAGTACTTC. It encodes CASRTQGGQETQYF.

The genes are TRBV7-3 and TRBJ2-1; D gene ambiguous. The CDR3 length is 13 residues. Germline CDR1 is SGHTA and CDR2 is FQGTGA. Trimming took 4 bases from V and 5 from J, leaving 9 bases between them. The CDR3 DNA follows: TGTGCCAGCAGCTCCGTCCGGGACAATGAGCAGTTCTTC. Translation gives CASSSVRDNEQFF.

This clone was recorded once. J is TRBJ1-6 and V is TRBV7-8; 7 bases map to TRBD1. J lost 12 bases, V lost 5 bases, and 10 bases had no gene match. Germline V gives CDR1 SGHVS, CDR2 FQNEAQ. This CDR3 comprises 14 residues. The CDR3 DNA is TGTGCCAGCAGCACCCGACAGGGAGAACGACCCCTCCACTTT. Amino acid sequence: CASSTRQGERPLHF.

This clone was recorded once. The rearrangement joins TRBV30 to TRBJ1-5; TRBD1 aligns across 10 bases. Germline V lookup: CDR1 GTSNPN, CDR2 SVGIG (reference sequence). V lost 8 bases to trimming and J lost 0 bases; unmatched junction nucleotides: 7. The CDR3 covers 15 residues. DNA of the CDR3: TGTGCCGTGACAGGGGGCTCAAATAGCAATCAGCCCCAGCATTTT. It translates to CAVTGGSNSNQPQHF.

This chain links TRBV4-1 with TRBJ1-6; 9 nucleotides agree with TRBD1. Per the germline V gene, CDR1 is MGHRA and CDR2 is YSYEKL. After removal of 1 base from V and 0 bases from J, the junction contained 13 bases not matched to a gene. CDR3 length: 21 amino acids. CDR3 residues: CASSQGQGERYRSSYNSPLHF. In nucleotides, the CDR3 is TGCGCCAGCAGCCAAGGACAGGGGGAAAGATATCGGAGCTCCTATAATTCACCCCTCCACTTT.

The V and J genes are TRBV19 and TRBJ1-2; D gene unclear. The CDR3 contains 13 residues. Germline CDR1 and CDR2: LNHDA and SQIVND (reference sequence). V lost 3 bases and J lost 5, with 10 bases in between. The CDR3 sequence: CASSIDGAYGYTF. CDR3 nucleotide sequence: TGTGCCAGTAGTATCGACGGAGCATATGGCTACACCTTC.

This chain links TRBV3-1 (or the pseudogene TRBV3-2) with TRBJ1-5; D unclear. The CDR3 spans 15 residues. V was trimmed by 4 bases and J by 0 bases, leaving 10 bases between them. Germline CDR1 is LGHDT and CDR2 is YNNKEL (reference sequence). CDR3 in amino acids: CASSLSAASNQPQHF. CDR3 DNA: TGTGCCAGCAGCCTCTCGGCGGCTAGCAATCAGCCCCAGCATTTT.

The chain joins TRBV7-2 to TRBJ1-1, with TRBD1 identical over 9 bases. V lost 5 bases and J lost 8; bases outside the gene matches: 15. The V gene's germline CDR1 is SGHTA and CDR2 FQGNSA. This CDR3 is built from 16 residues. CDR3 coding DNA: TGTGCCAGCAGCCCCGGTCCCGGGACAGGGCGAAGCGAAGCTTTCTTT. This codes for CASSPGPGTGRSEAFF.

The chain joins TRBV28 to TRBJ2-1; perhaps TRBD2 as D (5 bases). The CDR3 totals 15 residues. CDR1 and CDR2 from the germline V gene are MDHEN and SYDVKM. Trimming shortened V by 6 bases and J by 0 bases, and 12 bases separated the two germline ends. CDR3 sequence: CASRLDSRSYNEQFF. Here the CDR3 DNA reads TGTGCCAGCAGACTGGACTCCCGCTCCTACAATGAGCAGTTCTTC.

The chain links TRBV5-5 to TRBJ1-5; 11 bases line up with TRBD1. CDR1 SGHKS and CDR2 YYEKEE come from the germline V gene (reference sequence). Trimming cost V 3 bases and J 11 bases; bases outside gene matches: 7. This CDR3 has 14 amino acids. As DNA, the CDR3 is TGTGCCAGCAGCTATGGGACAGGGGGTAGTGCCCAGCATTTT. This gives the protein CASSYGTGGSAQHF. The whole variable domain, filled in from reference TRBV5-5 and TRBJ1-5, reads DAGVTQSPTHLIKTRGQQVTLRCSPISGHKSVSWYQQVLGQGPQFIFQYYEKEERGRGNFPDRFSARQFPNYSSELNVNALLLGDSALYLCASSYGTGGSAQHFGDGTRLSIL.

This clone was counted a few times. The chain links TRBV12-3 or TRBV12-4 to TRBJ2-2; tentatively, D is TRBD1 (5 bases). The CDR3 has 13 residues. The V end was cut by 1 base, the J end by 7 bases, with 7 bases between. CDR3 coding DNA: TGTGCCAGCAGTTTAGAGGGGCGCGGGGAGCTGTTTTTT. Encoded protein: CASSLEGRGELFF.

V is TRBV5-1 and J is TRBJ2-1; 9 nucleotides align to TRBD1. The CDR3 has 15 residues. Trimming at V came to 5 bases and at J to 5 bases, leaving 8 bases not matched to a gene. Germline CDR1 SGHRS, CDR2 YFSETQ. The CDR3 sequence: CASRPQGALNNEQFF. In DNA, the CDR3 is TGCGCCAGCAGACCACAGGGGGCGCTGAACAATGAGCAGTTCTTC.

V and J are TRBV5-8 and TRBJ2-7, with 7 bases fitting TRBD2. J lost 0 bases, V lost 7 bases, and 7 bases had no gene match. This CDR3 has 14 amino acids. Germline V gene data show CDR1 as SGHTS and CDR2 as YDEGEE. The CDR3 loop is CASLTSSSSYEQYF. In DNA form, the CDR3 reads TGTGCCAGCCTGACTAGCAGCTCCTCCTACGAGCAGTACTTC. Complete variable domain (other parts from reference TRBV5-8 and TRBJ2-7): EAGVTQSPTHLIKTRGQQATLRCSPISGHTSVYWYQQALGLGLQFLLWYDEGEERNRGNFPPRFSGRQFPNYSSELNVNALELEDSALYLCASLTSSSSYEQYFGPGTRLTVT.

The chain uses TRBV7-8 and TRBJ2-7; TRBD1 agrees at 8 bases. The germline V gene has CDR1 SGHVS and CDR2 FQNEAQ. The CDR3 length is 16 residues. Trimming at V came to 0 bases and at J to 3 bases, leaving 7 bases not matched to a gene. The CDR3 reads CASSLAGTGSSYEQYF. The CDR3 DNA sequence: TGTGCCAGCAGCTTAGCTGGGACAGGAAGTAGCTACGAGCAGTACTTC.

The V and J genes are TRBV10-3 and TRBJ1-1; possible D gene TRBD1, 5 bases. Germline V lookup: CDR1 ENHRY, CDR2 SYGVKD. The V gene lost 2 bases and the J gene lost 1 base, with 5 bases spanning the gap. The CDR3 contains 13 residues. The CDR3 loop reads CAISEGANTEAFF. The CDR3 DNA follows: TGTGCCATCAGTGAGGGGGCGAACACTGAAGCTTTCTTT.

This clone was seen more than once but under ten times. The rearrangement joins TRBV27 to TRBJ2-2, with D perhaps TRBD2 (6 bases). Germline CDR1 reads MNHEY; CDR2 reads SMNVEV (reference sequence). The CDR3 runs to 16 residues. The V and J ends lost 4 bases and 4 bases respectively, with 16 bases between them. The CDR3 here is CASSYTGTGGTGELFF. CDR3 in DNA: TGTGCCAGCAGTTACACCGGGACTGGGGGCACCGGGGAGCTGTTTTTT.

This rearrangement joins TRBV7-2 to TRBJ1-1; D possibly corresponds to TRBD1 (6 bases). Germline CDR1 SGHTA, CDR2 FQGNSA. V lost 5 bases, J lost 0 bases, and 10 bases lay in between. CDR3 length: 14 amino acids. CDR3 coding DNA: TGTGCCAGCAGCAAGGGACAATTGAACACTGAAGCTTTCTTT. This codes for CASSKGQLNTEAFF.